Each of the 25 T cell receptor beta chains below was sequenced from the same sample in a study of cytomegalovirus exposure and HLA in healthy donors. Some clones are missing from TCRdb's copy, which holds only in-frame ones; the method was immunoSEQ multiplex PCR. Of around 300,000 clones listed, roughly 87% are singletons. The material sequenced was PBMCs. These receptor sequences come from a woman aged 30 to 39 in good health and CMV-seropositive.

The chain links TRBV11-3 to TRBJ2-1; TRBD1 is a possible D gene (5 bases). In germline, CDR1 is SGHNT, CDR2 YENEEA. The germline V and J ends were trimmed by 6 bases and 7 bases, with 10 bases remaining between them. CDR3 length: 12 amino acids. The CDR3 sequence: CASSFNRNEQFF. The DNA for the CDR3 is TGTGCCAGCAGTTTTAACAGGAATGAGCAGTTCTTC.

Concerning this clone itself: Other nucleotide sequences in the sample specify the same CDR3. The genes are TRBV9 and TRBJ1-3, with D hard to call. Germline CDR1 and CDR2: SGDLS and YYNGEE. The CDR3 is made up of 12 amino acids. V gave up 3 bases and J gave up 4 bases, with 5 bases separating them. CDR3 protein: CASSASGNTIYF. The CDR3 DNA follows: TGTGCCAGCAGCGCTTCGGGAAACACCATATATTTT.

V and J are TRBV9 and TRBJ2-2; either TRBD1 or TRBD2 may fit D (5 bases each). The V gene's germline CDR1 is SGDLS and CDR2 YYNGEE. This CDR3 spans 15 amino acids. V dropped 3 bases and J dropped 3 bases, with 12 bases sitting between them. CDR3 amino acids: CASSGRGVDTGELFF. The CDR3 DNA reads TGTGCCAGCAGCGGAAGAGGGGTGGACACCGGGGAGCTGTTTTTT.

The chain is built from TRBV5-6 and TRBJ2-2; the match to TRBD2 covers 13 bases. This CDR3 has 18 amino acids. V shed 1 base, J shed 2 bases, and the junction held 5 bases outside the gene matches. CDR1 is SGHDT, CDR2 YYEEEE, per germline. CDR3 protein: CASSLMGLAGTNTGELFF. The CDR3 DNA reads as TGTGCCAGCAGCTTGATGGGACTAGCGGGAACCAACACCGGGGAGCTGTTTTTT.

Concerning this clone itself: This sample also contains other DNA sequences that code for the same CDR3. The chain couples TRBV9 to TRBJ2-7, with D possibly matching TRBD1 (6 bases). V was cut by 7 bases and J by 2 bases, with 13 bases left in between. This CDR3 is 13 amino acids long. CDR1 SGDLS and CDR2 YYNGEE come from the germline V gene. DNA of the CDR3: TGTGCCAGCTCGGGACAAGGGGCCTACGAGCAGTACTTC. Translating it yields CASSGQGAYEQYF.

The V gene is TRBV7-9, the J gene TRBJ2-7; the match to TRBD1 covers 9 bases. CDR3 length: 15 amino acids. J lost 2 bases, V lost 5 bases, and 7 bases had no gene match. The germline gives CDR1 SEHNR, CDR2 FQNEAQ (reference sequence). Here the CDR3 reads CASSPTGTGTYEQYF. CDR3 nucleotides: TGTGCCAGCAGCCCCACCGGGACAGGGACCTACGAGCAGTACTTC.

The genes are TRBV20-1 and TRBJ2-1, with unresolved D. The CDR3 runs 10 residues. V lost 6 bases, J lost 9 bases, and 9 bases lay in between. Germline CDR1 reads DFQATT; CDR2 reads SNEGSKA (reference sequence). The CDR3 DNA is TGCAGTGCGCGGATGGTTGAGCAGTTCTTC. The encoded protein is CSARMVEQFF.

The genes are TRBV13 and TRBJ1-4, with D tentatively TRBD1 (5 bases). CDR1 PRHDT and CDR2 FYEKMQ come from the germline V gene (reference sequence). Trimming shortened V by 0 bases and J by 0 bases, and 11 bases separated the two germline ends. The CDR3 consists of 17 residues. CDR3 sequence reads: CASSLGDRFATNEKLFF. The CDR3, as DNA: TGTGCCAGCAGCTTAGGAGACAGATTTGCAACTAATGAAAAACTGTTTTTT.

The chain carries TRBV19 and TRBJ1-5, with D tentatively TRBD1 (5 bases). Trimming took 1 base from V and 6 from J, leaving 10 bases between them. The CDR3 loop spans 14 amino acids. The germline CDR1 and CDR2 sequences are LNHDA and SQIVND (reference sequence). The CDR3 DNA sequence: TGTGCCAGTAGTATAGGGCTGGGGGGTCAGCCCCAGCATTTT. Translation gives CASSIGLGGQPQHF.

V usage is TRBV30 and J usage is TRBJ2-2, with a possible D match to TRBD1 (5 bases). The germline V and J ends were trimmed by 4 bases and 0 bases, with 9 bases remaining between them. CDR3 length: 14 residues. Germline V gene lookup returns CDR1 GTSNPN and CDR2 SVGIG (reference sequence). The CDR3 reads CAWTLGPNTGELFF. CDR3 DNA: TGTGCCTGGACTTTGGGGCCGAACACCGGGGAGCTGTTTTTT.

The sample holds many counts of this clone. The chain recombines TRBV5-4 with TRBJ1-2; 7 bases match TRBD1. Germline V gives CDR1 SGHNT, CDR2 YYREEE (reference sequence). This CDR3 has 15 amino acids. After removal of 2 bases from V and 3 bases from J, the junction contained 7 bases not matched to a gene. CDR3 DNA: TGTGCCAGCAGCTTATTGGCAGGGGGGGACTATGGCTACACCTTC. Translation gives CASSLLAGGDYGYTF.

This rearrangement joins TRBV29-1 to TRBJ2-7, with 10 bases matching TRBD1. Germline trimming cut 8 bases from V and 0 bases from J; bases unmatched to any gene: 7. Germline assignment: CDR1 SQVTM and CDR2 ANQGSEA. The CDR3 has 14 residues. The CDR3 coding sequence is TGCAGCACCGGGACAGGGGTAGGCTCCTACGAGCAGTACTTC. This translates into CSTGTGVGSYEQYF.

The V call is TRBV5-6, the J call TRBJ1-3, with a possible D match to TRBD1 (5 bases). Germline V lookup: CDR1 SGHDT, CDR2 YYEEEE. V lost 7 bases, J lost 0 bases, and 11 bases lay in between. The CDR3 totals 14 residues. CDR3 sequence reads: CASGTANSGNTIYF. CDR3 coding DNA: TGTGCCAGCGGGACCGCGAACTCTGGAAACACCATATATTTT. The whole variable domain, remainder taken from reference TRBV5-6 and TRBJ1-3, is DAGVTQSPTHLIKTRGQQVTLRCSPKSGHDTVSWYQQALGQGPQFIFQYYEEEERQRGNFPDRFSGHQFPNYSSELNVNALLLGDSALYLCASGTANSGNTIYFGEGSWLTVV.

In this sample, this clone turned up once. CDR3 protein: CASSVEPGRDTEAFF. CDR3 in DNA: TGTGCCAGCAGCGTAGAACCGGGGAGAGACACTGAAGCTTTCTTT. The chain carries TRBV9 and TRBJ1-1; D unclear. The CDR3 has 15 amino acids. V was clipped by 0 bases and J by 3 bases, with 12 bases between them. The germline CDR1 and CDR2 sequences are SGDLS and YYNGEE.

This clone was counted only a few times. CDR3 bases: TGTGCCAGCTCACCGGACAGGGTCGAGCAGTACTTC. Its protein is CASSPDRVEQYF. The chain combines TRBV18 with TRBJ2-7; 8 bases line up with TRBD1. The germline gives CDR1 KGHSH, CDR2 LQKENI. After removal of 3 bases from V and 6 bases from J, the junction contained 1 base not matched to a gene. The CDR3 has 12 amino acids.

The genes are TRBV4-3 and TRBJ2-2; maybe TRBD2 (7 bases). The germline gives CDR1 LGHNA, CDR2 YSLEER. This CDR3 is 15 amino acids long. V lost 7 bases, J lost 2 bases, and 14 bases lay in between. The chain's CDR3 is CASNQGRVNTGELFF. The CDR3, as DNA: TGCGCCAGCAACCAGGGGAGGGTAAACACCGGGGAGCTGTTTTTT.

The V call is TRBV4-2, the J call TRBJ2-7, with D possibly being TRBD1 (5 bases). CDR3 length equals 14 residues. Germline V gene sequence: CDR1 LGHNA, CDR2 YNFKEQ. The germline V and J ends were trimmed by 1 base and 1 base, with 8 bases remaining between them. The CDR3 DNA reads TGTGCCAGCAGCCAAGGCCAGGGATCCTACGAGCAGTACTTC. This encodes CASSQGQGSYEQYF.

The sample holds a few counts of this clone. This sequence joins TRBV7-3 and TRBJ1-1; TRBD1 matches 7 bases. The germline CDR1 and CDR2 sequences are SGHTA and FQGTGA. J was trimmed by 9 bases and V by 5 bases; bases with no gene match: 9. CDR3 size: 13 residues. The CDR3 DNA follows: TGTGCCAGCAGCGCCAACACAGGGGAGAAAGCTTTCTTT. Its translation is CASSANTGEKAFF. The complete variable domain, with remaining parts taken from reference TRBV7-3 and TRBJ1-1, reads GAGVSQTPSNKVTEKGKYVELRCDPISGHTALYWYRQSLGQGPEFLIYFQGTGAADDSGLPNDRFFAVRPEGSVSTLKIQRTERGDSAVYLCASSANTGEKAFFGQGTRLTVV.

The V and J genes are TRBV13 and TRBJ2-2; possibly TRBD2 for D (5 bases). With 2 bases removed from V and 1 base from J, the gap between germline ends came to 8 bases. The CDR3 covers 15 residues. Germline V lookup: CDR1 PRHDT, CDR2 FYEKMQ (reference sequence). The CDR3 DNA follows: TGTGCCAGCAGCTTATCAGCGGTGAACACCGGGGAGCTGTTTTTT. Its protein product is CASSLSAVNTGELFF.

V usage is TRBV7-8 and J usage is TRBJ1-1, with TRBD1 identical over 8 bases. Trimming took 0 bases from V and 5 from J; bases not matched to a gene: 5. There are 15 residues in the CDR3. The germline CDR1 and CDR2 sequences are SGHVS and FQNEAQ. CDR3 bases: TGTGCCAGCAGCTTAGCGGCAGGGGGCTGGACTGAAGCTTTCTTT. The encoded protein is CASSLAAGGWTEAFF.

The V gene is TRBV30, the J gene TRBJ2-1; tentatively, D is TRBD2 (6 bases). V gave up 0 bases and J gave up 6 bases, with 15 bases separating them. Germline assignment: CDR1 GTSNPN and CDR2 SVGIG (reference sequence). There are 15 residues in the CDR3. For the CDR3, the DNA is TGTGCCTGGAGTGTCGGGACTTCTCCCATCAATGAGCAGTTCTTC. It codes for CAWSVGTSPINEQFF.

In regard to this clone: A much larger clonotype is one base distant, so this may be a read error. The V and J genes are TRBV15 and TRBJ2-7; D unclear. The CDR3 covers 14 residues. Germline CDR1 reads LNHNV; CDR2 reads YYDKDF (reference sequence). The V and J ends lost 0 bases and 5 bases respectively, with 11 bases between them. This CDR3 reads CATSREGPPHEQYF. The CDR3 bases are TGTGCCACCAGCAGAGAGGGCCCCCCCCACGAGCAGTACTTC.

This clone was detected only a few times. CDR3 in amino acids: CASSLQDYGYTF. Written as DNA, the CDR3 is TGTGCCAGCAGTCTCCAGGACTATGGCTACACCTTC. The gene calls are TRBV28 and TRBJ1-2; D call uncertain. CDR1 and CDR2 (germline): MDHEN, SYDVKM. This CDR3 region has 12 residues. The ends were cut back, 5 bases at V and 3 bases at J, with 7 bases in the middle.

V and J are TRBV6-4 and TRBJ2-3, with D maybe TRBD2 (5 bases). The ends were cut back, 6 bases at V and 0 bases at J, with 10 bases in the middle. Germline-derived CDR1 and CDR2 are MRHNA and SNTAGT. This CDR3 comprises 14 residues. Written as DNA, the CDR3 is TGTGCCAGCAGCCTCGGACTGAGCACAGATACGCAGTATTTT. It encodes CASSLGLSTDTQYF.

There are a few counts of this clone. The rearrangement joins TRBV5-1 to TRBJ2-4, with TRBD2 identical over 7 bases. Germline V gene sequence: CDR1 SGHRS, CDR2 YFSETQ. V was pared by 0 bases and J by 8 bases, with 5 bases of the junction left unmatched. The CDR3 runs to 14 residues. CDR3 amino acids: CASSLDGGRDIQYF. The CDR3 nucleotides are TGCGCCAGCAGCTTGGATGGAGGGAGGGACATTCAGTACTTC.